The sequence of this T cell receptor beta chain was determined in a study of cytomegalovirus exposure and HLA in healthy donors. Notes on the study in general: Per published accounts, TCR beta sequences correctly predicted the HLA-A and HLA-B alleles of most subjects.

Amplification used 60 Vbeta primers and 13 Jbeta primers. Sequenced by immunoSEQ multiplex PCR; TCRdb stores in-frame clones only, minus some. The table has approximately 130,000 clones, about 81% seen once. Worth noting for this clone: Its antigen is currently unknown.

This CDR3 has 17 residues. From germline, CDR1 is MNHNS and CDR2 SASEGT. Trimming cost V 1 base and J 4 bases; bases outside gene matches: 7. The chain is built from TRBV6-1 and TRBJ2-5, with TRBD2 matching 12 bases. Sequences were obtained from PBMCs. The sequence was obtained from a woman aged 40 to 50 in good health and CMV-seropositive. CDR3 coding DNA: TGTGCCAGCAGTGAAGGGGTACTAGCGGGGGGTGGAGAGACCCAGTACTTC. Its translation: CASSEGVLAGGGETQYF.